Presented here are 12 T cell receptor beta chains from one specimen sequenced in a study of cytomegalovirus exposure and HLA in healthy donors. Primers included in the PCR were 60 Vbeta and 13 Jbeta primers. Only in-frame clones appear in the TCRdb table, and some are missing; sequencing was by immunoSEQ multiplex PCR. The sample's table shows roughly 220,000 clones. The specimen was PBMCs. The source is a girl aged 2 to 9 in good health and CMV-seropositive.

J is TRBJ2-5 and V is TRBV5-4; D perhaps matches TRBD1 (6 bases). The J call may be incorrect, as the DNA end agrees better with TRBJ2-7. CDR3 length: 13 amino acids. Germline V gene sequence: CDR1 SGHNT, CDR2 YYREEE (reference sequence). The DNA for the CDR3 is TGTGCCAGCAGCGGAACAGGGACCTACGAGCAGTACTTC. Its protein is CASSGTGTYEQYF.

The chain carries TRBV5-6 and TRBJ2-7; D unresolved. Germline CDR1 SGHDT, CDR2 YYEEEE. Trimming pared 2 bases from V and 7 bases from J, leaving 19 bases between. CDR3 size: 15 residues. The chain's CDR3 is CASSFLTVMDGEQYF. In nucleotides, the CDR3 is TGTGCCAGCAGCTTTCTTACAGTTATGGATGGTGAGCAGTACTTC.

The J gene is TRBJ1-4, the V gene TRBV28; possible D gene TRBD1, 5 bases. The CDR3 runs 12 residues. V was cut by 5 bases and J by 6 bases, with 7 bases left in between. Germline values: CDR1 MDHEN, CDR2 SYDVKM. The CDR3 nucleotides read TGTGCCAGCAGTGACAGTTATGAAAAACTGTTTTTT. Amino acid sequence: CASSDSYEKLFF.

The genes are TRBV28 and TRBJ2-3; D not resolved. This CDR3 spans 12 amino acids. V lost 7 bases to trimming and J lost 6 bases, with 11 bases between them. Germline V lookup: CDR1 MDHEN, CDR2 SYDVKM. In DNA, the CDR3 is TGTGCCAGCACCACCGGGTGGGATACGCAGTATTTT. Translating gives CASTTGWDTQYF.

In the case of this clone: The junction and the germline gene differ at one end; a read error may be behind it. This chain uses TRBV27 with TRBJ2-1; the D is unclear. Germline CDR1 and CDR2: MNHEY and SMNVEV (reference sequence). This CDR3 comprises 15 residues. CDR3 DNA sequence: TGTGCCAGTAGTTTTGAGATTGGTGGGCACAATGAGCAGTTCTTC. As protein: CASSFEIGGHNEQFF.

This rearrangement joins TRBV19 to TRBJ2-1, with 8 bases matching TRBD1. The CDR3 spans 13 residues. Germline V gene sequence: CDR1 LNHDA, CDR2 SQIVND (reference sequence). Trimming cost V 9 bases and J 9 bases; bases outside gene matches: 10. The CDR3 here is CASWTGSKGEQFF. DNA for the CDR3: TGTGCCAGCTGGACAGGGAGTAAGGGTGAGCAGTTCTTC.

The chain uses TRBV19 and TRBJ1-3; TRBD1 is a possible D gene (5 bases). Germline V gene data show CDR1 as LNHDA and CDR2 as SQIVND (reference sequence). V was cut by 11 bases and J by 4 bases, with 27 bases left in between. This CDR3 is 17 amino acids long. CDR3 residues: CAVRVGTAQLDGNTIYF. For the CDR3, the DNA is TGTGCCGTGCGCGTTGGGACTGCACAGTTGGACGGAAACACCATATATTTT.

V and J are TRBV27 and TRBJ2-3, with 12 bases identical to TRBD2. CDR1 and CDR2 from the germline V gene are MNHEY and SMNVEV (reference sequence). Germline trimming cut 0 bases from V and 7 bases from J; bases unmatched to any gene: 11. The CDR3 contains 18 residues. CDR3 sequence reads: CASSLSRGLAGGAYTQYF. The CDR3 region has the DNA TGTGCCAGCAGTTTATCGAGGGGGCTAGCGGGAGGGGCATATACGCAGTATTTT.

The chain links TRBV19 to TRBJ2-7, with a weak D call TRBD1 (6 bases). Germline V gives CDR1 LNHDA, CDR2 SQIVND (reference sequence). CDR3 length: 12 amino acids. Trimming removed 3 bases from V and 5 bases from J, with 8 bases in between. The CDR3 here is CASSINRDEQYF. The CDR3 DNA follows: TGTGCCAGTAGTATCAACAGGGACGAGCAGTACTTC.

The rearrangement uses TRBV5-1 and TRBJ2-1, with 7 positions matching TRBD2. Germline trimming cut 0 bases from V and 8 bases from J; bases unmatched to any gene: 5. Germline CDR1 SGHRS, CDR2 YFSETQ. The CDR3 sequence is 14 residues long. For the CDR3, the DNA is TGCGCCAGCAGCTTGGCCAGGGAGGGCCATGAGCAGTTCTTC. As protein: CASSLAREGHEQFF.

The rearrangement uses TRBV2 and TRBJ1-1; the D is unclear. V lost 2 bases to trimming and J lost 9 bases, with 13 bases between them. There are 13 residues in the CDR3. In germline, CDR1 is SNHLY, CDR2 FYNNEI. CDR3 region: CASSETRLGKAFF. The CDR3 nucleotides read TGTGCCAGCAGTGAAACCAGGTTGGGTAAAGCTTTCTTT. The full variable domain, its missing parts supplied by reference TRBV2 and TRBJ1-1, is EPEVTQTPSHQVTQMGQEVILRCVPISNHLYFYWYRQILGQKVEFLVSFYNNEISEKSEIFDDQFSVERPDGSNFTLKIRSTKLEDSAMYFCASSETRLGKAFFGQGTRLTVV.

The chain carries TRBV28 and TRBJ2-5, with 7 bases lining up with TRBD1. In germline, CDR1 is MDHEN, CDR2 SYDVKM. The CDR3 spans 15 residues. After removal of 2 bases from V and 2 bases from J, the junction contained 5 bases not matched to a gene. The CDR3 sequence is CASSLSQGEQETQYF. Here the CDR3 DNA reads TGTGCCAGCAGTTTAAGCCAGGGGGAGCAAGAGACCCAGTACTTC.